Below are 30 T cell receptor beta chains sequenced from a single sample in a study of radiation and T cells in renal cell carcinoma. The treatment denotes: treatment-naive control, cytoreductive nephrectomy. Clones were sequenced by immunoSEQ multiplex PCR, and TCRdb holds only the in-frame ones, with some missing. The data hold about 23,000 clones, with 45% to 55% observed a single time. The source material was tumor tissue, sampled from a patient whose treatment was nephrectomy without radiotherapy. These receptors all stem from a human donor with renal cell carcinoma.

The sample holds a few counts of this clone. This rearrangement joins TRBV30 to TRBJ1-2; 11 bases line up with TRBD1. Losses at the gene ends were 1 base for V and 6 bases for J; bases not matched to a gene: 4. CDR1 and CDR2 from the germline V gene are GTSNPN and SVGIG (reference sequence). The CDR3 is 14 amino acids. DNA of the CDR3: TGTGCCTGGAGTGGGACAGGGGGCGCGAATGGCTACACCTTC. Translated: CAWSGTGGANGYTF.

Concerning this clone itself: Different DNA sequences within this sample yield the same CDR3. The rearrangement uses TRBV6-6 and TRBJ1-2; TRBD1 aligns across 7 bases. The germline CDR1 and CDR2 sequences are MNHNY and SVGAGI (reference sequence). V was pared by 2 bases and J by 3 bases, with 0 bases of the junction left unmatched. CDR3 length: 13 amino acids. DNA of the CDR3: TGTGCCAGCAGTTACACAGGGGACTATGGCTACACCTTC. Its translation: CASSYTGDYGYTF.

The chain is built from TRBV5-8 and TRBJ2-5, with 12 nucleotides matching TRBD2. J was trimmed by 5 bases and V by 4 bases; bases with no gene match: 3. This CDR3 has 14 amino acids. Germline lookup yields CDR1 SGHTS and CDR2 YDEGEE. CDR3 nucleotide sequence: TGTGCCAGCAGCCGCGGGACTAGCGGGGAGACCCAGTACTTC. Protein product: CASSRGTSGETQYF.

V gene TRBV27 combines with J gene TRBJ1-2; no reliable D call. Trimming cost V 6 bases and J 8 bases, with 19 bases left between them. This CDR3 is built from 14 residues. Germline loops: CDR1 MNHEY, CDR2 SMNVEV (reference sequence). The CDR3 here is CASSPNWVALGYTF. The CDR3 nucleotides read TGTGCCAGCAGCCCTAATTGGGTGGCACTGGGCTACACCTTC.

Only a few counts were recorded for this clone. The CDR3 spells CASSLVGRDEQFF. Written as DNA, the CDR3 is TGTGCCAGCAGCTTAGTCGGACGGGATGAGCAGTTCTTC. The rearrangement uses TRBV7-3 and TRBJ2-1; no clear D. CDR1 and CDR2 (germline): SGHTA, FQGTGA. This CDR3 spans 13 amino acids. V lost 2 bases to trimming and J lost 8 bases, with 10 bases between them.

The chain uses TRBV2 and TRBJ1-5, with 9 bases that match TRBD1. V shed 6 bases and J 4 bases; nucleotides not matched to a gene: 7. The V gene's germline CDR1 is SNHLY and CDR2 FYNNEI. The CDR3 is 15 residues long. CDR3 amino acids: CASRRDREANQPQHF. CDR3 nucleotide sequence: TGTGCCAGCAGACGGGACAGGGAAGCAAATCAGCCCCAGCATTTT.

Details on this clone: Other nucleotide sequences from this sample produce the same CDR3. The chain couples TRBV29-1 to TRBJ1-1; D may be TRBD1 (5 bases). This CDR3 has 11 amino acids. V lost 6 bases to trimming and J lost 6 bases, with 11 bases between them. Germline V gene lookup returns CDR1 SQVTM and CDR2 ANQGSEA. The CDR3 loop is CSVRRGSEAFF. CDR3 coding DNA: TGCAGCGTCCGGAGGGGCTCTGAAGCTTTCTTT.

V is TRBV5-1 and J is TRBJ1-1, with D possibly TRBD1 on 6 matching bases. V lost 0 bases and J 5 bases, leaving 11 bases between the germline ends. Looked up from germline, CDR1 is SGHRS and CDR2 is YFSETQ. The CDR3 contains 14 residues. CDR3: CASSLEGGRTEAFF. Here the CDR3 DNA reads TGCGCCAGCAGCTTGGAAGGGGGGAGGACTGAAGCTTTCTTT.

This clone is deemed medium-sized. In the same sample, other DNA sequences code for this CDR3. The CDR3 spells CASSFRGREQYF. Written as DNA, the CDR3 is TGTGCCAGCAGTTTCAGGGGGCGCGAGCAGTACTTC. The V call is TRBV27, the J call TRBJ2-7; 8 nucleotides agree with TRBD1. The V segment lost 3 bases and the J segment 6 bases; nucleotides outside the gene matches: 1. The CDR3 extends over 12 amino acids. Germline-derived CDR1 and CDR2 are MNHEY and SMNVEV (reference sequence).

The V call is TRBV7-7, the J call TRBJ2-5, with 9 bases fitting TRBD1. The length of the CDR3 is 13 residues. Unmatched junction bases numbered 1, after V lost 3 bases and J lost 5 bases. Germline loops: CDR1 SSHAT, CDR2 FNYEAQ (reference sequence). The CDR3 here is CASSFGQGETQYF. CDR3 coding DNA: TGTGCCAGCAGCTTCGGACAGGGGGAGACCCAGTACTTC.

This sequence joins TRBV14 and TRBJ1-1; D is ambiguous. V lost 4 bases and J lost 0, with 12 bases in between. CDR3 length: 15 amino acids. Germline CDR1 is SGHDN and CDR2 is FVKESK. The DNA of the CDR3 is TGTGCCAGCAGCCTCGTAGGGAGCCTGAACACTGAAGCTTTCTTT. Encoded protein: CASSLVGSLNTEAFF.

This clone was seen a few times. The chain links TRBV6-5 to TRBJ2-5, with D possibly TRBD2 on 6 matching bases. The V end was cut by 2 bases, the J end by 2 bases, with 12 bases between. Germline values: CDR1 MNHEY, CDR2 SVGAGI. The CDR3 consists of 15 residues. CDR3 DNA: TGTGCCAGCAGTTACGGTGGGGGGTTACAAGAGACCCAGTACTTC. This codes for CASSYGGGLQETQYF.

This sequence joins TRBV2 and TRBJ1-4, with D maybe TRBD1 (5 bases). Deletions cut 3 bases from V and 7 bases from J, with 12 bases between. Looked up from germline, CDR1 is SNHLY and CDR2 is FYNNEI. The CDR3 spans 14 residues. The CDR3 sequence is CASSDRELGEKLFF. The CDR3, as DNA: TGTGCCAGCAGTGACAGGGAGTTGGGTGAAAAACTGTTTTTT.

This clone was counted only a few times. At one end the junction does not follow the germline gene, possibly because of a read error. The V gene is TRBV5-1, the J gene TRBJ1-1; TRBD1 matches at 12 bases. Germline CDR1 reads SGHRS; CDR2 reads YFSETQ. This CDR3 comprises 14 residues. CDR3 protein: CASSPRDRGQLDLF. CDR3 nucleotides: TGCGCCAGCAGCCCACGGGACAGGGGGCAGCTCGATCTCTTT.

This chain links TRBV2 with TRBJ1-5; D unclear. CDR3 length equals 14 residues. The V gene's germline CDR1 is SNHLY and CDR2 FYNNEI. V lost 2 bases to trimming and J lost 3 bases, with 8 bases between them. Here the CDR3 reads CASSEWAVNQPQHF. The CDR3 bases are TGTGCCAGCAGTGAATGGGCAGTCAATCAGCCCCAGCATTTT.

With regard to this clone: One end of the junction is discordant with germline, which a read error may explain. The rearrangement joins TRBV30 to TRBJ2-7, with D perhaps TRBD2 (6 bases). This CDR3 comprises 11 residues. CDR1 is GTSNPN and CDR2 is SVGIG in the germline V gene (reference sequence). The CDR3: CACQKGRFRDF. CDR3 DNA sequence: TGTGCCTGCCAAAAGGGGAGGTTTCGGGACTTC.

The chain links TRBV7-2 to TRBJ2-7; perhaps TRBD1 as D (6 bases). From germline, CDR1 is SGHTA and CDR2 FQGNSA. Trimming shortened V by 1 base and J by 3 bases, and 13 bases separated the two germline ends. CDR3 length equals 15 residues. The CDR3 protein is CASSLDRVPSYEQYF. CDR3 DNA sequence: TGTGCCAGCAGCTTAGACAGGGTCCCCAGCTACGAGCAGTACTTC.

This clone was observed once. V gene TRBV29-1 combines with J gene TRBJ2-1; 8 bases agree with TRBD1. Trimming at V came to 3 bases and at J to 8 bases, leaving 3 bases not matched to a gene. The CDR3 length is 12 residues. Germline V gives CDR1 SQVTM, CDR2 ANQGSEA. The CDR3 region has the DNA TGCAGCGTTGAGGAGGACAGGGATGAGCAGTTCTTC. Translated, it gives CSVEEDRDEQFF.

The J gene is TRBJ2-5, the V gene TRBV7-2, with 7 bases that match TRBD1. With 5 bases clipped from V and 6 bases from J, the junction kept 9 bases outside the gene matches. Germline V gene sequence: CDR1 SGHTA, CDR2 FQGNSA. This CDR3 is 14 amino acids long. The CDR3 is CASSVNRGGKTQYF. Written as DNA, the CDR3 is TGTGCCAGCAGCGTTAACAGGGGTGGAAAGACCCAGTACTTC.

The chain's CDR3 is CASSRDSPGSLYEQYF. The DNA of the CDR3 is TGTGCCAGCAGCCGGGACTCCCCAGGATCCCTCTACGAGCAGTACTTC. This sequence joins TRBV6-6 and TRBJ2-7, with D possibly TRBD2 on 6 matching bases. CDR3 length: 16 amino acids. Germline V gene data show CDR1 as MNHNY and CDR2 as SVGAGI (reference sequence). V dropped 6 bases and J dropped 3 bases, with 21 bases sitting between them.

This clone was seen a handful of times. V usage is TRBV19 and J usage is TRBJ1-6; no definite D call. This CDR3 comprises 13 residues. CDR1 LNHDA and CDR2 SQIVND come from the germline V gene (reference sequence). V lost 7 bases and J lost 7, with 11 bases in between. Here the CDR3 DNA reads TGTGCCAGTACTCTCCACCCCAATTCACCCCTCCACTTT. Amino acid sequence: CASTLHPNSPLHF. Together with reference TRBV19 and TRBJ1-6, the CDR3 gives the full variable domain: DGGITQSPKYLFRKEGQNVTLSCEQNLNHDAMYWYRQDPGQGLRLIYYSQIVNDFQKGDIAEGYSVSREKKESFPLTVTSAQKNPTAFYLCASTLHPNSPLHFGNGTRLTVT.

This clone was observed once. CDR3 loop: CASSEALGGDGYTF. In nucleotides, the CDR3 is TGTGCCAGCAGTGAAGCGCTTGGAGGCGATGGCTACACCTTC. This sequence joins TRBV6-1 and TRBJ1-2; D ambiguous. CDR3 length: 14 amino acids. V shed 0 bases and J shed 6 bases, with 11 bases lying between them. Germline V CDR1 and CDR2: MNHNS, SASEGT.

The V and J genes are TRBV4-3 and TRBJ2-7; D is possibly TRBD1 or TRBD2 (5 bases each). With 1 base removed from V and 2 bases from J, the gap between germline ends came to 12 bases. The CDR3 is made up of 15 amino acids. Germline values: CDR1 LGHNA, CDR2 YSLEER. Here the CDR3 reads CASSQGRDGTYEQYF. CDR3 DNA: TGCGCCAGCAGCCAAGGCCGGGACGGTACCTACGAGCAGTACTTC.

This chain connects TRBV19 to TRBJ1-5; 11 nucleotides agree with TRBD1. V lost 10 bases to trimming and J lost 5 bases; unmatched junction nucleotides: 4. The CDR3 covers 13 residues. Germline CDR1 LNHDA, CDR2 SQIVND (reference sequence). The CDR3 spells CATMDRGHQPQHF. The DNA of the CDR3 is TGTGCCACAATGGACAGGGGGCATCAGCCCCAGCATTTT.

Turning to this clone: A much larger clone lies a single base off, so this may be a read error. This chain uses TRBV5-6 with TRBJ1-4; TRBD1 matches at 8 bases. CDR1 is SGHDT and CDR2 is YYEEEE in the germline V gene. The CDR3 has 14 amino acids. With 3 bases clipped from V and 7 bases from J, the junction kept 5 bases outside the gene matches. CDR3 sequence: CASSSGGGPEKLFF. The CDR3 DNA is TGTGCCAGCAGCTCAGGGGGCGGTCCTGAAAAACTGTTTTTT.

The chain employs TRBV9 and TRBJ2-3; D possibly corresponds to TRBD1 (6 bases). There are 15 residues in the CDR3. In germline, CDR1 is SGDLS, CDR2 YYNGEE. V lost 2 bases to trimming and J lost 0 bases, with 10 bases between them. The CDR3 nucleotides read TGTGCCAGCAGCGTGACAGGTTGGAGCACAGATACGCAGTATTTT. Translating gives CASSVTGWSTDTQYF.

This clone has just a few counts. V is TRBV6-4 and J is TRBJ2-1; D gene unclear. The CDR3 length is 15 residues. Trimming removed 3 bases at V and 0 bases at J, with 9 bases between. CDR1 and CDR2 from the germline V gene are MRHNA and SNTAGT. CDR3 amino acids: CASSETGNSYNEQFF. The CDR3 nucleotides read TGTGCCAGCAGTGAGACTGGAAACTCCTACAATGAGCAGTTCTTC.

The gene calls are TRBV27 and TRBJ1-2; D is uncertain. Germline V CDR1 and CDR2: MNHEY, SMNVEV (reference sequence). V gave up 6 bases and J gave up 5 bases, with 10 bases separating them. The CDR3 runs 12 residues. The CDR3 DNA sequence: TGTGCCAGCAGGGGGATTGGGTATGGCTACACCTTC. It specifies CASRGIGYGYTF.

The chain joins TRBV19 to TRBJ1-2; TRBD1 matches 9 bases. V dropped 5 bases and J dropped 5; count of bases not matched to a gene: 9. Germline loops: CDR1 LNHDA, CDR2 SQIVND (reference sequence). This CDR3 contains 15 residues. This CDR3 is CASSAQTGGGYGYTF. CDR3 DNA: TGTGCCAGTAGTGCCCAGACAGGGGGAGGATATGGCTACACCTTC. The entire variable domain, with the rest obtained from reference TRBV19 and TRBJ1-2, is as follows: DGGITQSPKYLFRKEGQNVTLSCEQNLNHDAMYWYRQDPGQGLRLIYYSQIVNDFQKGDIAEGYSVSREKKESFPLTVTSAQKNPTAFYLCASSAQTGGGYGYTFGSGTRLTVV.

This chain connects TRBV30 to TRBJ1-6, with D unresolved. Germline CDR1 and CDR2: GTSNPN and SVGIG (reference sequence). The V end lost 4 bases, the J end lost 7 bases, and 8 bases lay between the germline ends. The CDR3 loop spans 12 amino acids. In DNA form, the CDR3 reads TGTGCCTGGACGCTCGGGAATTCACCCCTCCACTTT. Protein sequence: CAWTLGNSPLHF.